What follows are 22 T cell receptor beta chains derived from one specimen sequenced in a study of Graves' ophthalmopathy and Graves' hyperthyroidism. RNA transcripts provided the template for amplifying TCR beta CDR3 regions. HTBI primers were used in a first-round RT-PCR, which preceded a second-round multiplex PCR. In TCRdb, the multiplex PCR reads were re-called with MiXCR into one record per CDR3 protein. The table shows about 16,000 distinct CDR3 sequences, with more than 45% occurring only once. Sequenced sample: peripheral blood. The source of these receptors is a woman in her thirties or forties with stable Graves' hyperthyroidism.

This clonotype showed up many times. This CDR3 reads CASSVDRQSPLHF. CDR3 DNA: TGTGCCAGCAGCGTGGACAGGCAGTCACCCCTCCACTTT. This chain connects TRBV12-3 or TRBV12-4 to TRBJ1-6, with 7 bases lining up with TRBD1. The J segment lost 10 bases and the V segment lost 6 bases, leaving 6 bases of the junction unmatched. The CDR3 contains 13 residues.

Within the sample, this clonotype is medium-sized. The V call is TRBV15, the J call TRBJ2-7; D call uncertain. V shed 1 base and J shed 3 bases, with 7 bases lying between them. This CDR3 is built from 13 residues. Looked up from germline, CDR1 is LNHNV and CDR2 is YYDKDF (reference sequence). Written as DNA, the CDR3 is TGTGCCACCAGCAGAGGTTCGGACTACGAGCAGTACTTC. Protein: CATSRGSDYEQYF.

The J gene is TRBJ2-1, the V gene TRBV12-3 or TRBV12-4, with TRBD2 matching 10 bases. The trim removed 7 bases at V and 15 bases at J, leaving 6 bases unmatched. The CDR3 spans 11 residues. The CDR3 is CASNSGRATFF. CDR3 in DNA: TGTGCCAGCAACAGCGGGAGGGCCACGTTCTTC.

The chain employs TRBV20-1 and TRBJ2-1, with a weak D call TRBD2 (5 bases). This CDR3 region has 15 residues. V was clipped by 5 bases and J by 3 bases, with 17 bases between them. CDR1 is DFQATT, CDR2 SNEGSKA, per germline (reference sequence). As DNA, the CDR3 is TGCAGTGCTTTAACCTTAGCGCTGGACTACAATGAGCAGTTCTTC. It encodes CSALTLALDYNEQFF.

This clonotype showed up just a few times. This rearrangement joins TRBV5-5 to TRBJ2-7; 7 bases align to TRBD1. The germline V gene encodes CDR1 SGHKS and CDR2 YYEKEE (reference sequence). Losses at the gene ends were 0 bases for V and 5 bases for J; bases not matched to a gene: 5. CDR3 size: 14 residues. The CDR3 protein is CASSLEQGFNEQYF. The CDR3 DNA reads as TGTGCCAGCAGCTTGGAACAGGGGTTCAACGAGCAGTACTTC.

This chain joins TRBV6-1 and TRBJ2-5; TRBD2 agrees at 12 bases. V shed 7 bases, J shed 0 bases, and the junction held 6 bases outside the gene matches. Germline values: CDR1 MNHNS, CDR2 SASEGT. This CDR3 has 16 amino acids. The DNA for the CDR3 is TGTGCCAGCATCTCCGGACTAGCGGGGTACCAAGAGACCCAGTACTTC. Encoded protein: CASISGLAGYQETQYF.

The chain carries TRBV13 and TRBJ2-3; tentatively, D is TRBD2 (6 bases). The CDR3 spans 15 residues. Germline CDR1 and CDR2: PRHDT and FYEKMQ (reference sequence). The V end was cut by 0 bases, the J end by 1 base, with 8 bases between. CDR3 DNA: TGTGCCAGCAGCTTAGGCGGGGGACGCACAGATACGCAGTATTTT. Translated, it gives CASSLGGGRTDTQYF.

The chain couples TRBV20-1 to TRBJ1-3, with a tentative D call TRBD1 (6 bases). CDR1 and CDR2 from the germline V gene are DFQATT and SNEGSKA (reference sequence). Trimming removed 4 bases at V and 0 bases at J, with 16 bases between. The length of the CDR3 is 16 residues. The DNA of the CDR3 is TGCAGTGCTAAGGGGGTTTACCTCAACTCTGGAAACACCATATATTTT. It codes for CSAKGVYLNSGNTIYF.

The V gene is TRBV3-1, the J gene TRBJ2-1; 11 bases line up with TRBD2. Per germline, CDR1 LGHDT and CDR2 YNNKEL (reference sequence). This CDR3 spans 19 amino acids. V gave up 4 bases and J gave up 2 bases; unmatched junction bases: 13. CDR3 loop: CASSPGTSGPSVPYNEQFF. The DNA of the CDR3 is TGTGCCAGCAGCCCCGGGACTAGCGGACCTTCGGTTCCCTACAATGAGCAGTTCTTC.

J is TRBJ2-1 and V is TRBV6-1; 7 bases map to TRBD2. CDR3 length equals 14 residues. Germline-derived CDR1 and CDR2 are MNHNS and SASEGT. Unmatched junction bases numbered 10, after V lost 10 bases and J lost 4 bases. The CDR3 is CATKRAGEYNEQFF. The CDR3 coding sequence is TGTGCCACGAAACGGGCGGGAGAGTACAATGAGCAGTTCTTC.

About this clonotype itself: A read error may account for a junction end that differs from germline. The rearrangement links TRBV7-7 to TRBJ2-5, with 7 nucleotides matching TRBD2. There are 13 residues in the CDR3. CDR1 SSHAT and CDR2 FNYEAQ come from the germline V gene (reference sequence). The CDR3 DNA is TGTGCTAGCAGTAGAGGACTAGAAGAGACCCAGTACTTC. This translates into CASSRGLEETQYF.

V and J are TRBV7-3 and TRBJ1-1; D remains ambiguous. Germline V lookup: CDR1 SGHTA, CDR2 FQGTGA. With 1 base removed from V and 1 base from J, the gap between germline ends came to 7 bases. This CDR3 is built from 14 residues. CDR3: CASSLNAGNTEAFF. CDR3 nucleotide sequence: TGTGCCAGCAGCTTAAACGCAGGGAACACTGAAGCTTTCTTT.

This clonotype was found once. This CDR3 reads CASLGGLVIPDTQYF. Written as DNA, the CDR3 is TGTGCCAGCCTGGGGGGACTAGTGATCCCAGATACGCAGTATTTT. This chain uses TRBV12-3 or TRBV12-4 with TRBJ2-3, with TRBD2 matching 8 bases. The CDR3 runs 15 residues. V was pared by 8 bases and J by 4 bases, with 11 bases of the junction left unmatched.

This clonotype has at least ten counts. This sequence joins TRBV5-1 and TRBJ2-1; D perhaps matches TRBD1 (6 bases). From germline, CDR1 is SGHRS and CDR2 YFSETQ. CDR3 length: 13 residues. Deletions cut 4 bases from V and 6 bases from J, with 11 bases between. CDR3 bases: TGCGCCAGCAGCCAGGGGACCAGCAATGAGCAGTTCTTC. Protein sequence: CASSQGTSNEQFF.

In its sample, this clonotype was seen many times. The CDR3 DNA reads as TGTGCCAGCAGCCCATCTACAGGGTCCTACGAGCAGTACTTC. Residues: CASSPSTGSYEQYF. The rearrangement joins TRBV6-5 to TRBJ2-7, with a tentative D call TRBD1 (6 bases). This CDR3 comprises 14 residues. CDR1 MNHEY and CDR2 SVGAGI come from the germline V gene. The V and J ends lost 6 bases and 1 base respectively, with 13 bases between them.

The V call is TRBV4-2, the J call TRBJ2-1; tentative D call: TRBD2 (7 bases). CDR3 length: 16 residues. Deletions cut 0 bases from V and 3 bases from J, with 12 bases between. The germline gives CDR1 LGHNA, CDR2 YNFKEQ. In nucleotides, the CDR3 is TGTGCCAGCAGCCAAGAAGGGGGGGGTGGCTACAATGAGCAGTTCTTC. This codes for CASSQEGGGGYNEQFF.

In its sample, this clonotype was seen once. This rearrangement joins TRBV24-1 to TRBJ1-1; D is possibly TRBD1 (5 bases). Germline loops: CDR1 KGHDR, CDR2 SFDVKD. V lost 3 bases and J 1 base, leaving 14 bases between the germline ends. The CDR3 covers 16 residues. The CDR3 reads CATSDPKSGGNTEAFF. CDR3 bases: TGTGCCACCAGTGATCCCAAGTCGGGGGGGAACACTGAAGCTTTCTTT.

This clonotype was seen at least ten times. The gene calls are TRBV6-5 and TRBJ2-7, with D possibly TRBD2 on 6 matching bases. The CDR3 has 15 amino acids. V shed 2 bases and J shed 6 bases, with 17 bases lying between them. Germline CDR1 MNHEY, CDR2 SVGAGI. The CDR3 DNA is TGTGCCAGCAGTTACCGTAGCGGCGGGAACGGCGAGCAGTACTTC. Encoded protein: CASSYRSGGNGEQYF.

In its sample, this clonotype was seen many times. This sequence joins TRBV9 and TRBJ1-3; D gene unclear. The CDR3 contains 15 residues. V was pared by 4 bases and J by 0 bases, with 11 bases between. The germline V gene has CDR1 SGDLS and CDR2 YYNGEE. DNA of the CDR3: TGTGCCAGCAGCCCCACATCCAGCTCTGGAAACACCATATATTTT. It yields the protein CASSPTSSSGNTIYF. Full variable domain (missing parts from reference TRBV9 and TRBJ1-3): DSGVTQTPKHLITATGQRVTLRCSPRSGDLSVYWYQQSLDQGLQFLIQYYNGEERAKGNILERFSAQQFPDLHSELNLSSLELGDSALYFCASSPTSSSGNTIYFGEGSWLTVV.

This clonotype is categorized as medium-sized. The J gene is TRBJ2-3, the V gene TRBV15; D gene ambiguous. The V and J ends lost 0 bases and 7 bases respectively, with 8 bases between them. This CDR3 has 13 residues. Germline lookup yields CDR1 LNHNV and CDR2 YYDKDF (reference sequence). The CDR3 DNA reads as TGTGCCACCAGCAGAGAGAGGATAAATACGCAGTATTTT. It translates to CATSRERINTQYF.

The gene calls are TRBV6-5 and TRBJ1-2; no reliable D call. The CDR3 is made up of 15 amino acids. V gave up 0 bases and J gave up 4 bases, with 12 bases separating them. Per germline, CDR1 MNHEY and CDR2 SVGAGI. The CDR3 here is CASSYSGAGLYGYTF. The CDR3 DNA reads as TGTGCCAGCAGTTACTCTGGAGCAGGCCTCTATGGCTACACCTTC.

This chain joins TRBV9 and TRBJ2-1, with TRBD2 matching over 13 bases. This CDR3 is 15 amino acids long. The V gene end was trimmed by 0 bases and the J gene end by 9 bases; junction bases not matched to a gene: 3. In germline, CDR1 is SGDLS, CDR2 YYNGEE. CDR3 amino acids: CASSVGTSGSSEQFF. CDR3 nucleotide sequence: TGTGCCAGCAGCGTAGGGACTAGCGGGAGTAGTGAGCAGTTCTTC.